A selection of T cell receptor beta chains follows, all from one sample in a study of shared clonotypes between healthy human individuals. Clones were sequenced by immunoSEQ multiplex PCR, and TCRdb holds only the in-frame ones, with some missing. The data contain about 2.2 million clones, 85% to 95% of them seen just once; the ten biggest clones take up around 1.7%. Source material: naive CD8+ T cells from PBMCs. These receptors were collected from a man between 18 and 29 years old in good health. Some clones in this sample may be carry-over from other donors' samples. The CDR3 runs from the conserved cysteine through the conserved F or W. A D gene is named only where the DNA matches it firmly. Clone size is given for some rows only: seen once, a few or many times, or a class if the clone is expanded.

CASSPNRDSNQPQHFGGLGQPQHF	-	-	TRBJ1-5	24	-	TRBV14
CASSETLGATDTQYF	TGTGCCAGCAGCGAGACCCTGGGGGCTACAGATACGCAGTATTTT	-	TRBJ2-3	15	-	TRBV9
CASSHPGNVVNEQFF	TGCGCCAGCAGCCACCCAGGGAACGTCGTGAATGAGCAGTTCTTC	-	TRBJ2-1	15	-	TRBV4-1
CASSLDPGTAGTPNEKLFF	TGTGCCAGCAGCTTAGACCCCGGGACAGCAGGCACTCCTAATGAAAAACTGTTTTTT	TRBD1	TRBJ1-4	19	-	TRBV7-9
CASRGQLNTEAFF	TGTGCCAGCAGGGGACAGTTGAACACTGAAGCTTTCTTT	TRBD1	TRBJ1-1	13	-	TRBV9
CASSDLVRLNNEQFF	TGTGCCAGCAGTGATCTGGTCCGGCTGAACAATGAGCAGTTCTTC	-	TRBJ2-1	15	-	TRBV6-1
CASTALDIREQYF	TGTGCCAGCACCGCTCTCGACATAAGGGAGCAGTACTTC	-	TRBJ2-5	13	-	TRBV28
CASRYRPGQGSFMNTEAFF	TGTGCCAGCAGGTATCGTCCGGGACAGGGTAGCTTTATGAACACTGAAGCTTTCTTT	TRBD1	TRBJ1-1	19	-	TRBV2
CASSWAGGNEQFF	TGTGCCAGCAGCTGGGCAGGGGGAAATGAGCAGTTCTTC	TRBD1	TRBJ2-1	13	once	TRBV25-1
CASSSSGHRSYEQYF	TGTGCCAGCAGCTCGTCCGGACACCGCTCCTACGAGCAGTACTTC	-	TRBJ2-7	15	-	TRBV11-2
CASSEAFSWGNEQFF	TGTGCCAGCAGCGAGGCCTTCAGTTGGGGCAATGAGCAGTTCTTC	-	TRBJ2-1	15	-	TRBV9